Given below is one T cell receptor beta chain in context. This sample was included in a study of blood T cell repertoires in COVID-19. On the study more broadly: Sources were T cells, B-cell-depleted T cells, or PBMCs; the material itself was cDNA or gDNA.

Individuals drawn from some 25 US areas were roughly 18 to 95 years old. Participants' reported clinical history set cohort assignment. Cohort 3 donors were reported recovered after two negative PCRs, clearance, or symptom resolution. Here immunoSEQ multiplex PCR was the method, and the copy in TCRdb shows in-frame clones only, minus some. The sample holds hundreds of thousands of clones; over 75% are singletons and the top ten take just under 1%. Sample: PBMCs or T cells enriched from blood (not recorded which). The sequence was obtained from a young woman who had recovered from COVID-19.

The CDR3: CAWSVRAGAIFGNTIYF. In DNA form, the CDR3 reads TGTGCCTGGAGTGTACGGGCAGGGGCTATATTCGGAAACACCATATATTTT. The chain employs TRBV30 and TRBJ1-3; D is possibly TRBD1 (6 bases). Germline V CDR1 and CDR2: GTSNPN, SVGIG (reference sequence). Trimming stripped 0 bases from V and 4 bases from J, with 19 bases between. The CDR3 has 17 residues. Filled out from reference TRBV30 and TRBJ1-3, the complete variable domain reads SQTIHQWPATLVQPVGSPLSLECTVEGTSNPNLYWYRQAAGRGLQLLFYSVGIGQISSEVPQNLSASRPQDRQFILSSKKLLLSDSGFYLCAWSVRAGAIFGNTIYFGEGSWLTVV.